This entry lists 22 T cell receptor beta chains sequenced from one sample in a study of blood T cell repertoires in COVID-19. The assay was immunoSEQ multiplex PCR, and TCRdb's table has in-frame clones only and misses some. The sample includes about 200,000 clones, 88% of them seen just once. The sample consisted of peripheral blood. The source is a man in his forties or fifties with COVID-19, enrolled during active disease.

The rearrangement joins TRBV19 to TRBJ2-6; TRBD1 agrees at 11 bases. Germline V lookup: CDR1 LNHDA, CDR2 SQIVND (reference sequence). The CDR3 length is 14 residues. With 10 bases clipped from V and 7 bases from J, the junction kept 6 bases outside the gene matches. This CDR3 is CATGQGADANVLTF. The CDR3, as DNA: TGTGCCACAGGACAGGGGGCGGATGCCAACGTCCTGACTTTC.

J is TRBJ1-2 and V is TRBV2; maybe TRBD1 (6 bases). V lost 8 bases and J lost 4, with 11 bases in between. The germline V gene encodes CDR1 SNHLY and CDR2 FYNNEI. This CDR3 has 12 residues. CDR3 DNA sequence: TGTGCCAGCTGGGAGGGGGGCTATGGCTACACCTTC. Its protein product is CASWEGGYGYTF.

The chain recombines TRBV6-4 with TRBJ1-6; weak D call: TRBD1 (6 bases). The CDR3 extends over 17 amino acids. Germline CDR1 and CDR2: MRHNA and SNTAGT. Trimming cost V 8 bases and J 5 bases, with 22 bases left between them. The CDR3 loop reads CASSETGGSANNSPLHF. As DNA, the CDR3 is TGTGCCAGCTCCGAGACGGGGGGCAGTGCGAATAATTCACCCCTCCACTTT.

The CDR3 sequence is CASSPRLAAETQYF. DNA for the CDR3: TGTGCCAGCAGCCCCCGACTAGCTGCGGAGACCCAGTACTTC. The chain carries TRBV4-2 and TRBJ2-5; 7 bases fit TRBD2. There are 14 residues in the CDR3. V shed 4 bases, J shed 5 bases, and the junction held 7 bases outside the gene matches. From germline, CDR1 is LGHNA and CDR2 YNFKEQ.

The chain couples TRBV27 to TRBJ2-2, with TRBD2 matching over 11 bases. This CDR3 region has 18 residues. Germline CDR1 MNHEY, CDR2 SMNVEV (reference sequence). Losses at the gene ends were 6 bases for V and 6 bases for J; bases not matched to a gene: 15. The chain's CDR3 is CASSQPTGLAGRAGELFF. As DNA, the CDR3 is TGTGCCAGCAGCCAACCCACTGGACTAGCGGGTCGGGCCGGGGAGCTGTTTTTT.

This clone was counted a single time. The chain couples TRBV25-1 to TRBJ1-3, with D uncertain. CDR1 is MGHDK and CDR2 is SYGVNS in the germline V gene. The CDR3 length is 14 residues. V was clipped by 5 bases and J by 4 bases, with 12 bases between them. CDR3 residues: CASSPPGSGNTIYF. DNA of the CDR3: TGTGCCAGCAGTCCCCCAGGATCGGGAAACACCATATATTTT.

The DNA for the CDR3 is TGTGCCAGCAGTTACGGGGCCCCCCCCTACGAGCAGTACTTC. As protein: CASSYGAPPYEQYF. The gene calls are TRBV6-2 or TRBV6-3 and TRBJ2-7; the D gene is possibly TRBD1 (5 bases). The CDR3 length is 14 residues. The germline CDR1 and CDR2 sequences are MNHEY and SVGEGT. Trimming shortened V by 2 bases and J by 2 bases, and 10 bases separated the two germline ends.

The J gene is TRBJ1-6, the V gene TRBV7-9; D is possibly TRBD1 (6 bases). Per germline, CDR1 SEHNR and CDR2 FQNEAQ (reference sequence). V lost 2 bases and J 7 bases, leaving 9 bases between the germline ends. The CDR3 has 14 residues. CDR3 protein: CASSLTGPNSPLHF. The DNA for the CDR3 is TGTGCCAGCAGCTTAACAGGGCCCAATTCACCCCTCCACTTT. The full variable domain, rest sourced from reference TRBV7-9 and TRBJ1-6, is DTGVSQNPRHKITKRGQNVTFRCDPISEHNRLYWYRQTLGQGPEFLTYFQNEAQLEKSRLLSDRFSAERPKGSFSTLEIQRTEQGDSAMYLCASSLTGPNSPLHFGNGTRLTVT.

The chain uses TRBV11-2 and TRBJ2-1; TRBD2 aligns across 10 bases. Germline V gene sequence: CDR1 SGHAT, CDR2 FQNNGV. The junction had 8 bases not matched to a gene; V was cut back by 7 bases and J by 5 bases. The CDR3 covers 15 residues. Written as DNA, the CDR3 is TGTGCCAGCAAGAGAACTAGCGGGATCGACAATGAGCAGTTCTTC. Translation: CASKRTSGIDNEQFF.

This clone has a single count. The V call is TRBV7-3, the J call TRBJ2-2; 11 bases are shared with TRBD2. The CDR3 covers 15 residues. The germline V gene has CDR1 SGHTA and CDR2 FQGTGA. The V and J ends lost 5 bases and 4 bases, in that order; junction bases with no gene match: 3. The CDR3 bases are TGTGCCAGCAGCGCAGGACTAGCGGGCACCGGGGAGCTGTTTTTT. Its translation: CASSAGLAGTGELFF.

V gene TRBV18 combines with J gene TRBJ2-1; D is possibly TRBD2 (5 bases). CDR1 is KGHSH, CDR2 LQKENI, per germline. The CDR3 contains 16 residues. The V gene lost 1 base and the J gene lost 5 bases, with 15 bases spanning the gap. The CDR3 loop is CASSPLASPADNEQFF. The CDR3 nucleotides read TGTGCCAGCTCACCACTCGCTAGCCCGGCGGACAATGAGCAGTTCTTC.

The CDR3, as DNA: TGTGCCAGCAGCCTCCGGGACAGAGGAGGCGGCTCCTACAATGAGCAGTTCTTC. It encodes CASSLRDRGGGSYNEQFF. The chain carries TRBV14 and TRBJ2-1; TRBD1 agrees at 7 bases. This CDR3 region has 18 residues. The ends lost 4 bases at V and 0 bases at J; junction bases unmatched: 12. CDR1 and CDR2 (germline): SGHDN, FVKESK.

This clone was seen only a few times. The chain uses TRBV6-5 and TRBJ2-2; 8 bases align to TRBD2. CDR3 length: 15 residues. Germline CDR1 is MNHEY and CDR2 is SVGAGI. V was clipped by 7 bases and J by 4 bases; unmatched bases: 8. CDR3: CASMLAGGGTGELFF. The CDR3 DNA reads TGTGCCAGCATGCTGGCGGGAGGTGGCACCGGGGAGCTGTTTTTT.

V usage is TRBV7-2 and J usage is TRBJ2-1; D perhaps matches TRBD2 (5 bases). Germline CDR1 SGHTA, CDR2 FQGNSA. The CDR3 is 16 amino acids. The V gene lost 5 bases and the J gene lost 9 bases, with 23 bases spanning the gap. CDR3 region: CASSHTSSLTGIEQFF. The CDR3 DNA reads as TGTGCCAGCAGCCACACCTCGAGCCTCACGGGGATTGAGCAGTTCTTC.

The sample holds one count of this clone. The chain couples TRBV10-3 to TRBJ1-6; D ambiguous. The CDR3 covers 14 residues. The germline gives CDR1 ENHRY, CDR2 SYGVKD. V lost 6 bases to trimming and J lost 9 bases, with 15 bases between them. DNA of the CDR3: TGTGCCATCAGCCTGAAAAACACCAGTTCACCCCTCCACTTT. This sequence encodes CAISLKNTSSPLHF.

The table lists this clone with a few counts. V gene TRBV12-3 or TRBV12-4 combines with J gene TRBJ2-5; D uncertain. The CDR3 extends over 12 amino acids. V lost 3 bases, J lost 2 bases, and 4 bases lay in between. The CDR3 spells CASSLTQETQYF. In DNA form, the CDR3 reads TGTGCCAGCAGTTTGACTCAAGAGACCCAGTACTTC.

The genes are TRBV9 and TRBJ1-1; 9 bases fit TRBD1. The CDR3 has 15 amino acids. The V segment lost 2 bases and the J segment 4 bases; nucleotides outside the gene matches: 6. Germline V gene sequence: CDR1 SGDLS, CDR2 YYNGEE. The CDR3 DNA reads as TGTGCCAGCAGCGTTAAACAGGGGGCGGGCACTGAAGCTTTCTTT. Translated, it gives CASSVKQGAGTEAFF.

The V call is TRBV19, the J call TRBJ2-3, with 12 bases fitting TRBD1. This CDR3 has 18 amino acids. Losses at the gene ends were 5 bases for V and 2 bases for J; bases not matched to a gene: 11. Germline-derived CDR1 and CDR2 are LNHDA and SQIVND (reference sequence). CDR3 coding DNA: TGTGCCAGTAGTCCCTTTCCGGGACAGGGGGCGATCACAGATACGCAGTATTTT. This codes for CASSPFPGQGAITDTQYF. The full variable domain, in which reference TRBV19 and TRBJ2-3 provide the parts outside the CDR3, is DGGITQSPKYLFRKEGQNVTLSCEQNLNHDAMYWYRQDPGQGLRLIYYSQIVNDFQKGDIAEGYSVSREKKESFPLTVTSAQKNPTAFYLCASSPFPGQGAITDTQYFGPGTRLTVL.

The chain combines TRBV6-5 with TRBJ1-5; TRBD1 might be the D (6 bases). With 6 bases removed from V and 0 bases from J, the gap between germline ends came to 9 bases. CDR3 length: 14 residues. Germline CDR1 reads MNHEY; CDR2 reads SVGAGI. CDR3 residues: CASSGTNSNQPQHF. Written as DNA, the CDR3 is TGTGCCAGCAGCGGGACAAATAGCAATCAGCCCCAGCATTTT.

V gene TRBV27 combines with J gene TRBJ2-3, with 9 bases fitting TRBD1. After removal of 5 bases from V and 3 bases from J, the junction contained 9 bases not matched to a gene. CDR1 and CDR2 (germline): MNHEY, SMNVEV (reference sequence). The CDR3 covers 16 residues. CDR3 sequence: CASSPRTGAQTDTQYF. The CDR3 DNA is TGTGCCAGCAGTCCCCGGACAGGGGCCCAAACAGATACGCAGTATTTT.

The CDR3 region is CASSYVAAGPYNEQFF. CDR3 DNA: TGTGCCAGCAGTTACGTCGCTGCGGGGCCCTACAATGAGCAGTTCTTC. The V and J genes are TRBV6-2 or TRBV6-3 and TRBJ2-1; maybe TRBD2 (6 bases). The CDR3 has 16 amino acids. CDR1 is MNHEY and CDR2 is SVGEGT in the germline V gene. V was pared by 2 bases and J by 2 bases, with 13 bases between.

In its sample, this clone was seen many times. CDR3 amino acids: CASSRDRPPGEQYF. The CDR3 DNA is TGTGCCAGCTCGAGGGACAGGCCTCCGGGAGAGCAGTACTTC. J is TRBJ2-7 and V is TRBV18, with TRBD1 matching over 8 bases. Per germline, CDR1 KGHSH and CDR2 LQKENI. V lost 6 bases to trimming and J lost 7 bases; unmatched junction nucleotides: 11. The CDR3 totals 14 residues.